The 3 T cell receptor beta chains reported below all come from one sample, sequenced in a study of post-analysis software for immune sequencing data (dated by TCRdb to the mid-2010s). Their cognate antigens are unknown. Broad study findings and their caveats: Four to six TRBV segments, including TRBV5-6, TRBV5-1 and TRBV20-1, were significantly more frequent in patients than controls.

The library was made by PCR. Sequenced on an Illumina HiSeq 2500. To reduce PCR and sequencing biases, unique molecular identifiers were incorporated into the TCR beta cDNA libraries. The public reads were quality trimmed at Q25 with fastp and then assembled into clones with MiXCR by TCRdb, keeping productive beta chains. Every entry covers one CDR3 protein and lists the most common genes and DNA from its rows. The sample has hundreds of thousands of distinct CDR3 sequences on record, roughly three fifths of them singletons. The ten largest clonotypes hold approximately 10% of the sample. Sequencing was performed on blood. The receptors here all came from a girl between 2 and 10 years old with multiple sclerosis.

In nucleotides, the CDR3 is TGTGCCAGCAGGGACGGGAAGCCCGTTAGCACAGATACGCAGTATTTT. This encodes CASRDGKPVSTDTQYF. V gene TRBV14 combines with J gene TRBJ2-3, with a tentative D call TRBD2 (5 bases). The CDR3 loop spans 16 amino acids. With 6 bases removed from V and 0 bases from J, the gap between germline ends came to 16 bases. Germline CDR1 and CDR2: SGHDN and FVKESK.

The sample holds a few counts of this clonotype. The V and J genes are TRBV7-9 and TRBJ2-4, with D possibly matching TRBD1 (6 bases). The J call may be faulty, since TRBJ2-7 better matches the DNA end. In germline, CDR1 is SEHNR, CDR2 FQNEAQ (reference sequence). This CDR3 is 12 amino acids long. CDR3 coding DNA: TGTGCCAGCAGCTCGGGACATTACGAGCAGTACTTC. Residues: CASSSGHYEQYF.

V usage is TRBV5-1 and J usage is TRBJ1-1; 10 bases align to TRBD1. Losses at the gene ends were 0 bases for V and 6 bases for J; bases not matched to a gene: 2. The CDR3 is made up of 14 amino acids. The germline V gene has CDR1 SGHRS and CDR2 YFSETQ. In nucleotides, the CDR3 is TGCGCCAGCAGCTTGGCGGGACAGGGGTCTGAAGCTTTCTTT. Amino acid sequence: CASSLAGQGSEAFF.